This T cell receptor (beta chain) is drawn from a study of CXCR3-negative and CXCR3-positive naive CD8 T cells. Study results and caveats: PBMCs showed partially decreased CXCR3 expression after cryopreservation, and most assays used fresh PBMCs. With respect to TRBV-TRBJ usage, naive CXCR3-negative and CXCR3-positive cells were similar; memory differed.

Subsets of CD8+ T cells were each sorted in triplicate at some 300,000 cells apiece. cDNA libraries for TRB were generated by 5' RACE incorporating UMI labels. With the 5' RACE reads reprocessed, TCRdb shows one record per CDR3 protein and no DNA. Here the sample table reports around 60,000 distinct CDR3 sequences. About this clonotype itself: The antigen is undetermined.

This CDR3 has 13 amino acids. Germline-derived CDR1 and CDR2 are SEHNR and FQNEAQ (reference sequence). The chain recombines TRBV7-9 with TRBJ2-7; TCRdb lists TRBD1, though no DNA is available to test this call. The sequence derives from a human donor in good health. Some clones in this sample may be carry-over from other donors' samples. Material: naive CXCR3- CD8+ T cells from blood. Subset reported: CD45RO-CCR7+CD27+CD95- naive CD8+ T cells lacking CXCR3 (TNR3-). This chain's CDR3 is CASGGQSSYEQYF.